The T cell receptor (beta chain) under discussion was sequenced for a study of lymphopenia after photon versus proton radiotherapy (dated by TCRdb to the late 2010s). In terms of the full investigation: In patients with gastrointestinal tumors who developed high-grade lymphopenia, the study compared the immunological effects of photon radiation therapy with those of proton radiation therapy. The cohort included roughly 20 patients with gastrointestinal tumors who developed lymphopenia after receiving either photon or proton therapy. The goal of the study was to characterize the differences between the two radiation modalities in how they affect the immune system. The research as a whole found: After the lymphocyte count nadir, photon-treated repertoires showed oligoclonal expansion, especially of CD8+ Temra cells, which drove the drop in diversity. During treatment, patients who received proton therapy stayed relatively stable, whereas patients who received photon therapy lost naive T cells and TCR diversity and gained effector/memory populations. The survival association was assessed only in patients who died, and the authors presented better survival with proton therapy as a possibility rather than a demonstrated result. Across the cohort, an inverse correlation was found between a larger post-nadir drop in TCR diversity and overall survival time among patients who died.

Regarding this clone: The specificity of this receptor is unknown. There are no base qualities to consult, and no much larger clone falls within one base.

To prepare the library, the immunoSEQ multiplex PCR assay was applied. T cell repertoires were profiled with deep sequencing of rearranged TCR beta loci together with multiparametric flow cytometry. TCRdb limited this immuneACCESS table to in-frame rearrangements with V and J called. A share of clones is missing; checked studies link under half to unresolved V genes, and the rest is unexplained. This sample is represented by about 160,000 clones; less than 90% of them were singletons. The ten most abundant clones make up approximately 4.6% of the sample. V lost 6 bases and J lost 4 bases, and the count of bases not matched to a germline gene is 4. The CDR3 has 14 amino acids, counting the end cysteine and phenylalanine. Solely the CDR3 DNA is kept, with 42 bases framed from the first base. CDR1 and CDR2 (MNHNS, SASEGT) derive from the germline V gene.

The sequence links TRBV6-1 to TRBJ1-2; TRBD1 fits 11 bases in the junction. Sequencing was performed on peripheral blood, taken from a patient treated with photon-based radiotherapy. This sequence originates from a man aged 45-65 years with gastric cancer. The CDR3 protein is CASRPGQGVYGYTF. In nucleotide form, the sequence is TGTGCCAGCAGGCCGGGACAGGGGGTCTATGGCTACACCTTC.